These 7 T cell receptor beta chains came from one sample sequenced in a study of T cell clonotyping in hematopoietic cell transplantation. As for time point: recipient sample about 28 days before transplant, after cytoreduction. Method: immunoSEQ multiplex PCR; TCRdb's copy keeps in-frame clones and lacks some. The table lists around 21,000 clones, 70% to 85% of them singletons. Here the sequenced sample was peripheral blood mononuclear cells, taken before stem cell transplant. The source of these receptors is a man between 60 and 75 years old with acute myeloid leukemia. Some clones in this sample may be carry-over from other donors' samples.

The chain recombines TRBV11-3 with TRBJ2-5; perhaps D is TRBD1 or TRBD2 (5 bases each). Between the trimmed V and J ends, which lost 5 bases and 3 bases, there was a span of 13 bases. Germline V gives CDR1 SGHNT, CDR2 YENEEA. The CDR3 totals 14 residues. CDR3 in DNA: TGTGCCAGCAGCCCTCGGGACGGAAAAGAGACCCAGTACTTC. Amino acid sequence: CASSPRDGKETQYF.

In nucleotides, the CDR3 is TGTGCCAGCAGTGTACAGGGTTTTACATCACCCCTCCACTTT. It is translated as CASSVQGFTSPLHF. This sequence joins TRBV2 and TRBJ1-6, with D possibly matching TRBD1 (6 bases). The germline V gene has CDR1 SNHLY and CDR2 FYNNEI. Between the trimmed V and J ends, which lost 4 bases and 10 bases, there was a span of 14 bases. The CDR3 is 14 residues long.

The chain joins TRBV27 to TRBJ2-5, with D perhaps given as TRBD1 or TRBD2 (5 bases each). Germline V gene data show CDR1 as MNHEY and CDR2 as SMNVEV (reference sequence). Trimming cost V 5 bases and J 4 bases, with 14 bases left between them. CDR3 length: 14 amino acids. The CDR3, as DNA: TGTGCCAGCAGTCCTGAGTGGGGGATAGAGACCCAGTACTTC. Amino acid sequence: CASSPEWGIETQYF.

This chain links TRBV19 with TRBJ2-2; the D gene is possibly TRBD2 (5 bases). The V end was cut by 5 bases, the J end by 5 bases, with 9 bases between. Germline CDR1 and CDR2: LNHDA and SQIVND (reference sequence). This CDR3 comprises 13 residues. CDR3 protein: CASSPRGTGELFF. The CDR3 DNA reads as TGTGCCAGTAGTCCCCGGGGAACCGGGGAGCTGTTTTTT.

This chain links TRBV19 with TRBJ1-2, with 9 positions matching TRBD1. V shed 7 bases, J shed 0 bases, and the junction held 6 bases outside the gene matches. The CDR3 sequence is 15 residues long. Germline V lookup: CDR1 LNHDA, CDR2 SQIVND (reference sequence). Written as DNA, the CDR3 is TGTGCCAGTAAACAGGGGGCACAAGCTAACTATGGCTACACCTTC. Translated, it gives CASKQGAQANYGYTF.

The V call is TRBV5-8, the J call TRBJ2-2; possibly TRBD1 for D (7 bases). The germline V gene encodes CDR1 SGHTS and CDR2 YDEGEE. V was clipped by 7 bases and J by 5 bases, with 18 bases between them. The CDR3 runs 15 residues. This chain's CDR3 is CASERQGGWTGELFF. CDR3 coding DNA: TGTGCCAGCGAGCGGCAGGGGGGATGGACCGGGGAGCTGTTTTTT.

This clone was picked up one time. The CDR3 DNA reads TGTGCCAGCAGCTTCCACTCCGGGACCCACTTGCCTGGAAACACCATATATTTT. This sequence encodes CASSFHSGTHLPGNTIYF. The V gene is TRBV9, the J gene TRBJ1-3; perhaps TRBD1 as D (5 bases). Germline V gene sequence: CDR1 SGDLS, CDR2 YYNGEE. V was trimmed by 4 bases and J by 2 bases, leaving 22 bases between them. This CDR3 has 18 amino acids.